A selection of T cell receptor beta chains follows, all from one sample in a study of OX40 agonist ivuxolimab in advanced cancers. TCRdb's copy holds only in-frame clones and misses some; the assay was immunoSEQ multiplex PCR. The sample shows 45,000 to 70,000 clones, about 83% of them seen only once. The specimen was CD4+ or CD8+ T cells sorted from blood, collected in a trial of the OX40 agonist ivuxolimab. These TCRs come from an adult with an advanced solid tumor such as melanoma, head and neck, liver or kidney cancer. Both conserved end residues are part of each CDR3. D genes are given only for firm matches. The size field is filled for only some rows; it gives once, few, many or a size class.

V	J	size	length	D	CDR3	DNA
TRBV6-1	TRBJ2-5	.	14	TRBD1	CASRGGQGIETQYF	TGTGCCAGCAGAGGGGGACAGGGAATCGAGACCCAGTACTTC
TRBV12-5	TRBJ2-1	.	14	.	CASAGDPSYNEQFF	TGTGCTAGTGCCGGGGACCCCTCCTACAATGAGCAGTTCTTC
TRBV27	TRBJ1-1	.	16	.	CASSDHGTGYDTEAFF	TGTGCCAGCAGCGACCACGGGACGGGGTATGACACTGAAGCTTTCTTT
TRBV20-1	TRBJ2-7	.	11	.	CSGDREGEQYF	TGCAGTGGTGACAGGGAGGGCGAGCAGTACTTC
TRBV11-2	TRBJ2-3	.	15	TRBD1	CASSRRTGDTDTQYF	TGTGCCAGCAGCCGAAGGACAGGGGACACAGATACGCAGTATTTT
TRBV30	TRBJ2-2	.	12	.	CGGASYTGELFF	TGTGGGGGGGCTAGCTACACCGGGGAGCTGTTTTTT
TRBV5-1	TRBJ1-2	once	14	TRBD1	CASSPGQGDYGYTF	TGCGCCAGCAGCCCCGGACAGGGCGACTATGGCTACACCTTC
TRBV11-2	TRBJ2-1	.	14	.	CASRERPFYNEQFF	TGTGCCAGCAGAGAGCGACCCTTTTATAATGAGCAGTTCTTC
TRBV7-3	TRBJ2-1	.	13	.	CASSSQTANEQFF	TGTGCCAGCAGCTCCCAGACAGCTAATGAGCAGTTCTTC
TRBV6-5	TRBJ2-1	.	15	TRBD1	CASIPSGTANNEQFF	TGTGCCAGCATCCCCTCCGGGACAGCTAACAATGAGCAGTTCTTC
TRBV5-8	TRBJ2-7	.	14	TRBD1	CASSGDRGRFEQYF	TGTGCCAGCAGCGGAGACAGGGGGCGTTTCGAGCAGTACTTC
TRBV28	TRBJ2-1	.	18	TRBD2	CASSLSWTSGRARNEQFF	TGTGCCAGCAGTTTATCGTGGACTAGCGGGAGGGCCCGGAATGAGCAGTTCTTC
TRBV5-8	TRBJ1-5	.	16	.	CASSSGQTYSNQPQHF	TGTGCCAGCAGTTCCGGACAGACTTATAGCAATCAGCCCCAGCATTTT
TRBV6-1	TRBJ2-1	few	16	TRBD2	CASSGVAGVGYNEQFF	TGTGCCAGCAGTGGGGTAGCGGGAGTCGGGTACAATGAGCAGTTCTTC
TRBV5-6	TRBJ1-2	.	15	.	CASSLADRSNYGYTF	TGTGCCAGCAGCTTGGCCGACCGGAGTAACTATGGCTACACCTTC
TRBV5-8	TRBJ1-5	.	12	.	CASSWGGQPQHF	TGTGCCAGCAGCTGGGGAGGCCAGCCCCAGCATTTT
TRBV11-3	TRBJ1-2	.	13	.	CASSFLRRDGYTF	TGTGCCAGCAGCTTTTTAAGACGGGATGGCTACACCTTC
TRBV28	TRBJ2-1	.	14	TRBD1	CASSRTGTDNEQFF	TGTGCCAGCAGTAGGACAGGCACTGACAATGAGCAGTTCTTC
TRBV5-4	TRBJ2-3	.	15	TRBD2	CASTLAGASTDTQYF	TGTGCCAGCACTCTAGCGGGAGCCAGCACAGATACGCAGTATTTT
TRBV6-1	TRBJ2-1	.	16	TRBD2	CASSEIKLAAYNEQFF	TGTGCCAGCAGTGAAATAAAACTAGCGGCTTACAATGAGCAGTTCTTC
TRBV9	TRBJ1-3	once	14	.	CASTPGSLQNTIYF	TGTGCCAGCACCCCAGGGTCGCTCCAAAACACCATATATTTT
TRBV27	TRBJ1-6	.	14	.	CASSLLQNNSPLHF	TGTGCCAGCAGTTTACTACAGAATAATTCACCCCTCCACTTT
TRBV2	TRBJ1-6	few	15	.	CASSETGREDSPLHF	TGTGCCAGCAGTGAAACGGGCAGGGAAGATTCACCCCTCCACTTT
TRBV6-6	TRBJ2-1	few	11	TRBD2	CASNRGVEQFF	TGTGCCAGCAATCGGGGGGTTGAGCAGTTCTTC
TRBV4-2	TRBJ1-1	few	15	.	CASSLAGHGNTEAFF	TGTGCCAGCAGCCTGGCCGGTCACGGGAACACTGAAGCTTTCTTT
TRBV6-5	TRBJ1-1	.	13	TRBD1	CASSRDRDTEAFF	TGTGCCAGCAGCCGAGACAGGGACACTGAAGCTTTCTTT
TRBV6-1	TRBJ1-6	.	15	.	CASSERPTYNSPLHF	TGTGCCAGCAGTGAACGGCCGACATATAATTCACCCCTCCACTTT
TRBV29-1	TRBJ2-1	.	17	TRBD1	CSVEEAGGPYLYNEQFF	TGCAGCGTTGAAGAGGCAGGGGGCCCCTATTTATACAATGAGCAGTTCTTC
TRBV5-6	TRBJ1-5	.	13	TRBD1	CASSGTGGQPQHF	TGTGCCAGCAGTGGGACAGGGGGCCAGCCCCAGCATTTT
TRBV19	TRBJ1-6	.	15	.	CASSNKGQYNSPLHF	TGTGCCAGTAGTAATAAGGGGCAATATAATTCACCCCTCCACTTT
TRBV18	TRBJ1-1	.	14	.	CASSPSPRNTEAFF	TGTGCCAGCTCACCATCCCCTAGGAACACTGAAGCTTTCTTT
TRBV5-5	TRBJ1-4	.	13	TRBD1	CASSPDRREKLFF	TGTGCCAGCAGCCCGGACAGGCGGGAAAAACTGTTTTTT
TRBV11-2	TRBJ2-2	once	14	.	CASARGVDTGELFF	TGTGCCAGCGCAAGGGGGGTCGACACCGGGGAGCTGTTTTTT
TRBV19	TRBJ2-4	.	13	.	CASSRLDWDIQYF	TGTGCCAGTAGTAGGTTGGACTGGGACATTCAGTACTTC
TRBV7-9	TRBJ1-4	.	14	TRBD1	CASSRGQLNEKLFF	TGTGCCAGCAGCCGGGGACAGCTAAATGAAAAACTGTTTTTT
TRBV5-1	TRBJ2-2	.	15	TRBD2	CASSLIGTSGGELFF	TGCGCCAGCAGCTTGATCGGGACTAGCGGCGGGGAGCTGTTTTTT
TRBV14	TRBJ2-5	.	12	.	CASSGGAKTQYF	TGTGCCAGCAGTGGGGGCGCGAAGACCCAGTACTTC
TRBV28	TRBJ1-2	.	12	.	CATLGPNYGYTF	TGTGCCACCTTGGGTCCTAACTATGGCTACACCTTC
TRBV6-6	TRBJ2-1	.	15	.	CASSYSRDKDNEQFF	TGTGCCAGCAGTTACTCGCGAGACAAGGACAATGAGCAGTTCTTC
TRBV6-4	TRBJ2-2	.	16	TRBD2	CASSLEAGVGTGELFF	TGTGCCAGCAGCCTAGAAGCGGGAGTCGGTACCGGGGAGCTGTTTTTT
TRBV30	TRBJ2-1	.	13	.	CACGGLYLGEQFF	TGTGCCTGCGGGGGTTTATACCTTGGTGAGCAGTTCTTC
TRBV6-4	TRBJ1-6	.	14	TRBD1	CASSPETGNSPLHF	TGTGCCAGCAGTCCCGAGACAGGGAATTCACCCCTCCACTTT
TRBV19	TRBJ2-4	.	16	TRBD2	CASSMAGTSGRSGQYF	TGTGCCAGTAGTATGGCTGGGACTAGCGGGAGGTCGGGTCAGTACTTC
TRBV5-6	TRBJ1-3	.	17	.	CASSLRVRARTGNTIYF	TGTGCCAGCAGCTTGCGAGTTCGGGCCCGTACGGGAAACACCATATATTTT
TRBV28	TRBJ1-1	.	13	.	CASSTVLGSEAFF	TGTGCCAGCAGTACCGTCCTAGGTTCCGAAGCTTTCTTT
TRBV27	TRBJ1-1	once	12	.	CASIPWMGPAFF	TGTGCCAGCATCCCTTGGATGGGGCCAGCTTTCTTT
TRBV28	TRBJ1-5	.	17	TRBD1	CASRARGQGAVSAPQHF	TGTGCCAGCAGGGCCCGGGGACAGGGGGCGGTGAGTGCGCCCCAGCATTTT